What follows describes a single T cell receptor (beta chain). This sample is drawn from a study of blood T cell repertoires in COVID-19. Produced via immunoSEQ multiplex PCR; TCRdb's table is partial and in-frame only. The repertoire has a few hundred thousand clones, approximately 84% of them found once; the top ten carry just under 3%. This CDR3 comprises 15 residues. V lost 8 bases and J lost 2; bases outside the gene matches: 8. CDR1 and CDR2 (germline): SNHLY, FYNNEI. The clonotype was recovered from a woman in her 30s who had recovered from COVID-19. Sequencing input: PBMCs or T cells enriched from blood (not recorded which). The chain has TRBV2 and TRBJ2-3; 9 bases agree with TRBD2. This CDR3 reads CASCPLAGLTDTQYF. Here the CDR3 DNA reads TGTGCCAGCTGCCCCCTAGCGGGGCTCACAGATACGCAGTATTTT.